The text below deals with one T cell receptor (beta chain). Its antigen is not identified. This entry comes from a study of T cell responses to AZD1222 COVID-19 vaccine. Study-level findings and limits: Compared with day 0, the breadth and depth of the Spike-specific TCR repertoire rose significantly after two doses of AZD1222. Spike-wide coverage was observed for vaccine-associated CD4 TCRs, with dominant responses at 160-218 and 743-854.

V was pared by 7 bases and J by 4 bases, with 17 bases between. The CDR3 runs to 15 residues. Looked up from germline, CDR1 is SGDLS and CDR2 is YYNGEE. The assay was immunoSEQ multiplex PCR, and TCRdb's table has in-frame clones only and misses some. The data hold under 150,000 clones, with around 93% observed a single time. The input for sequencing was peripheral blood, taken on day 0 of AZD1222 vaccination. The chain employs TRBV9 and TRBJ2-2; tentative D call: TRBD1 (6 bases). The source is an adult in good health. The CDR3 sequence: CASSRGYSLTGELFF. In DNA, the CDR3 is TGTGCCAGCTCGAGGGGGTACAGTCTCACCGGGGAGCTGTTTTTT.